This T cell receptor beta chain was sequenced during a study of chemoradiotherapy in HPV16-positive cancers. Findings and limits, study-wide: HPV-responsive T-cell expansion during chemoradiotherapy was linked to improved recurrence-free survival in HPV16-positive patients.

Profiling relied on immunoSEQ multiplex PCR, and the TCRdb table lists in-frame clones only, not all of them. The repertoire holds around 68,000 clones, with about 90% as singletons. V lost 2 bases, J lost 4 bases, and 11 bases lay in between. CDR1 is MGHRA, CDR2 YSYEKL, per germline. This CDR3 contains 14 residues. For this clone: What it binds is not known.

The chain couples TRBV4-1 to TRBJ1-1, with D maybe TRBD1 (6 bases). The material sequenced was blood, taken from a patient who underwent chemoradiotherapy. The source of this sequence is a human donor with HPV-associated anogenital cancer. CDR3 sequence reads: CASSQRGGSTEAFF. The CDR3 DNA follows: TGCGCCAGCAGCCAAAGGGGGGGGAGCACTGAAGCTTTCTTT.